One sample yielded the 31 T cell receptor beta chains listed below, sequenced in a study of cytomegalovirus exposure and HLA in healthy donors. Using immunoSEQ multiplex PCR, the repertoire was profiled, and TCRdb retains in-frame clones only, with some absent. The sample comprises about 330,000 clones, about nine tenths of which are singletons, and more than 0.9% rests with the top ten. Sequences were obtained from PBMCs. The receptors stem from a woman aged 25 to 39 in good health and CMV-seropositive.

Notes on this clone: The sample has other DNA sequences that encode this CDR3 too. The V and J genes are TRBV9 and TRBJ2-7, with TRBD1 matching 8 bases. This CDR3 is built from 15 residues. V shed 0 bases and J 0 bases; nucleotides not matched to a gene: 2. CDR1 is SGDLS and CDR2 is YYNGEE in the germline V gene. The CDR3 loop is CASSVGTGGSYEQYF. For the CDR3, the DNA is TGTGCCAGCAGCGTAGGTACAGGGGGCTCCTACGAGCAGTACTTC.

This chain connects TRBV6-1 to TRBJ1-2; 12 nucleotides line up with TRBD1. CDR1 is MNHNS, CDR2 SASEGT, per germline. This CDR3 is 14 amino acids long. With V trimmed by 5 bases and J by 8 bases, 6 bases remained unmatched. The CDR3: CASSPPGQGAGYTF. The CDR3 DNA reads as TGTGCCAGCAGTCCCCCGGGACAGGGGGCCGGCTACACCTTC.

The chain carries TRBV4-3 and TRBJ2-1; maybe TRBD2 (7 bases). This CDR3 contains 13 residues. The germline V and J ends were trimmed by 0 bases and 14 bases, with 14 bases remaining between them. Germline V gene lookup returns CDR1 LGHNA and CDR2 YSLEER. Here the CDR3 reads CASSQDHGGGEFF. CDR3 nucleotides: TGCGCCAGCAGCCAAGATCACGGCGGGGGCGAGTTCTTC.

CDR3 protein: CASSFGLAAYNEQFF. CDR3 nucleotide sequence: TGTGCCAGCAGCTTCGGACTAGCGGCCTACAATGAGCAGTTCTTC. The chain joins TRBV7-9 to TRBJ2-1, with TRBD2 matching over 10 bases. The CDR3 length is 15 residues. Germline V lookup: CDR1 SEHNR, CDR2 FQNEAQ (reference sequence). V dropped 3 bases and J dropped 2; count of bases not matched to a gene: 1.

The CDR3 here is CAWSVGNYEQYF. In nucleotides, the CDR3 is TGTGCCTGGAGTGTAGGGAATTACGAGCAGTACTTC. The gene calls are TRBV30 and TRBJ2-7; D uncertain. Between the trimmed V and J ends, which lost 0 bases and 4 bases, there was a span of 7 bases. The CDR3 contains 12 residues. From germline, CDR1 is GTSNPN and CDR2 SVGIG (reference sequence).

The CDR3 DNA follows: TGTGCCAGCAGCTTAGCCAGGGGGGGCGGCTATGGCTACACCTTC. Translating gives CASSLARGGGYGYTF. This chain uses TRBV7-2 with TRBJ1-2; 7 bases are shared with TRBD1. Germline CDR1 is SGHTA and CDR2 is FQGNSA. The CDR3 loop spans 15 amino acids. V dropped 0 bases and J dropped 4; count of bases not matched to a gene: 5.

The rearrangement uses TRBV16 and TRBJ2-7; no firm D call. The length of the CDR3 is 15 residues. The germline gives CDR1 KGHSY, CDR2 FQNENV. V was clipped by 1 base and J by 6 bases, with 16 bases between them. DNA of the CDR3: TGTGCCAGCAGCCAATACAAACCCCCACAGACCGAGCAGTACTTC. Translated: CASSQYKPPQTEQYF.

The chain has TRBV27 and TRBJ2-2; 7 bases are shared with TRBD2. Germline V gives CDR1 MNHEY, CDR2 SMNVEV (reference sequence). The CDR3 runs 14 residues. With V trimmed by 5 bases and J by 5 bases, 5 bases remained unmatched. This CDR3 reads CASSAGEWTGELFF. CDR3 DNA sequence: TGTGCCAGCAGTGCGGGGGAATGGACCGGGGAGCTGTTTTTT.

The chain carries TRBV5-1 and TRBJ2-7; 9 nucleotides align to TRBD1. V lost 0 bases, J lost 6 bases, and 7 bases stayed unmatched. CDR3 size: 15 residues. Germline V gene data show CDR1 as SGHRS and CDR2 as YFSETQ. CDR3 sequence: CASSLEGDRELEQYF. The CDR3 nucleotides are TGCGCCAGCAGCTTGGAGGGGGACAGGGAGCTCGAGCAGTACTTC.

V usage is TRBV7-3 and J usage is TRBJ2-7, with 9 bases matching TRBD2. V trimming: 5 bases; J trimming: 3 bases; junction bases outside the gene matches: 8. The CDR3 is 15 residues long. Germline V lookup: CDR1 SGHTA, CDR2 FQGTGA. CDR3 DNA sequence: TGTGCCAGCAGCCCAGGACTAGCGAAGGACTACGAGCAGTACTTC. It specifies CASSPGLAKDYEQYF.

The rearrangement uses TRBV6-5 and TRBJ2-1; TRBD2 aligns across 12 bases. In germline, CDR1 is MNHEY, CDR2 SVGAGI. The CDR3 has 15 amino acids. The ends lost 5 bases at V and 7 bases at J; junction bases unmatched: 6. CDR3 sequence reads: CASSLAGGAINEQFF. CDR3 in DNA: TGTGCCAGCAGTCTAGCGGGAGGGGCAATTAATGAGCAGTTCTTC.

This sequence joins TRBV11-2 and TRBJ2-1; 7 positions agree with TRBD2. The junction had 15 bases not matched to a gene; V was cut back by 7 bases and J by 0 bases. This CDR3 is built from 18 residues. Germline values: CDR1 SGHAT, CDR2 FQNNGV. CDR3 sequence reads: CASTLTRRGRSSYNEQFF. The CDR3 coding sequence is TGTGCCAGCACCCTCACTAGGCGGGGGAGGAGCTCCTACAATGAGCAGTTCTTC.

To note about this clone: The same CDR3 also results from other DNA sequences found in this sample. This chain uses TRBV15 with TRBJ2-7; D perhaps matches TRBD2 (6 bases). V shed 0 bases and J shed 6 bases, with 9 bases lying between them. The CDR3 contains 13 residues. Germline V lookup: CDR1 LNHNV, CDR2 YYDKDF (reference sequence). The CDR3 is CATSRDLGGEQYF. DNA of the CDR3: TGTGCCACCAGCAGAGATCTGGGAGGCGAGCAGTACTTC.

This rearrangement joins TRBV19 to TRBJ2-2, with 9 nucleotides matching TRBD1. The CDR3 consists of 15 residues. The V and J ends lost 9 bases and 4 bases, in that order; junction bases with no gene match: 9. Looked up from germline, CDR1 is LNHDA and CDR2 is SQIVND (reference sequence). This CDR3 is CASSRDREVTGELFF. The CDR3 DNA reads as TGTGCCAGCAGCCGGGACAGGGAAGTCACCGGGGAGCTGTTTTTT. Full variable domain (remainder filled in from reference TRBV19 and TRBJ2-2): DGGITQSPKYLFRKEGQNVTLSCEQNLNHDAMYWYRQDPGQGLRLIYYSQIVNDFQKGDIAEGYSVSREKKESFPLTVTSAQKNPTAFYLCASSRDREVTGELFFGEGSRLTVL.

This clone has only a few counts. The J gene is TRBJ1-2, the V gene TRBV6-5; D is undetermined. Trimming left V 4 bases short and J 2 bases short, with 11 bases between. Germline values: CDR1 MNHEY, CDR2 SVGAGI. There are 14 residues in the CDR3. DNA for the CDR3: TGTGCCAGCAGTTTTAACCCCGAGAACTATGGCTACACCTTC. It specifies CASSFNPENYGYTF.

This chain connects TRBV5-4 to TRBJ2-6; D is perhaps TRBD1 (5 bases). Trimming took off 4 bases at V and 2 bases at J, with 10 bases between the two ends. CDR1 and CDR2 (germline): SGHNT, YYREEE (reference sequence). The length of the CDR3 is 15 residues. The CDR3 DNA reads TGTGCCAGCAGCCGGGCAGGGACTGGGGCCAACGTCCTGACTTTC. It encodes CASSRAGTGANVLTF.

The chain uses TRBV28 and TRBJ2-3; 9 bases agree with TRBD1. Germline CDR1 reads MDHEN; CDR2 reads SYDVKM. The junction had 2 bases not matched to a gene; V was cut back by 6 bases and J by 1 base. The CDR3 has 14 residues. The CDR3 DNA reads as TGTGCCAGCAGCCGGGACAGGGGCACAGATACGCAGTATTTT. Translated: CASSRDRGTDTQYF.

This clone was counted only a few times. The CDR3 loop is CAWSVWVYEQYF. The CDR3 region has the DNA TGTGCCTGGAGTGTATGGGTGTACGAGCAGTACTTC. The chain recombines TRBV30 with TRBJ2-7; D is ambiguous. The CDR3 runs 12 residues. The V gene lost 0 bases and the J gene lost 4 bases, with 7 bases spanning the gap. CDR1 is GTSNPN, CDR2 SVGIG, per germline (reference sequence). The whole variable domain, filled in from reference TRBV30 and TRBJ2-7, reads SQTIHQWPATLVQPVGSPLSLECTVEGTSNPNLYWYRQAAGRGLQLLFYSVGIGQISSEVPQNLSASRPQDRQFILSSKKLLLSDSGFYLCAWSVWVYEQYFGPGTRLTVT.

The CDR3 DNA sequence: TGTGCCAGCAGTTCCACCGGGACAGGGTTTGGCTACACCTTC. Amino acid sequence: CASSSTGTGFGYTF. The genes are TRBV28 and TRBJ1-2, with 9 positions matching TRBD1. Looked up from germline, CDR1 is MDHEN and CDR2 is SYDVKM. CDR3 length: 14 amino acids. With V trimmed by 4 bases and J by 7 bases, 7 bases remained unmatched.

The J gene is TRBJ2-2, the V gene TRBV7-2, with D perhaps matching TRBD1 or TRBD2 (5 bases each). The V gene's germline CDR1 is SGHTA and CDR2 FQGNSA. The CDR3 is made up of 15 amino acids. V lost 1 base and J lost 6, with 12 bases in between. The CDR3 DNA reads as TGTGCCAGCAGCTTAGGTGCAGGGACCTCCGGGGAGCTGTTTTTT. Translation: CASSLGAGTSGELFF. Full variable domain (rest looked up from reference TRBV7-2 and TRBJ2-2): GAGVSQSPSNKVTEKGKDVELRCDPISGHTALYWYRQSLGQGLEFLIYFQGNSAPDKSGLPSDRFSAERTGGSVSTLTIQRTQQEDSAVYLCASSLGAGTSGELFFGEGSRLTVL.

This chain links TRBV5-1 with TRBJ2-1; no firm D call. The CDR3 has 11 residues. Germline loops: CDR1 SGHRS, CDR2 YFSETQ. Trimming pared 2 bases from V and 6 bases from J, leaving 3 bases between. Here the CDR3 reads CASSFANEQFF. The CDR3 nucleotides read TGCGCCAGCAGCTTTGCCAATGAGCAGTTCTTC.

This chain uses TRBV7-9 with TRBJ1-1; D gene unclear. Germline assignment: CDR1 SEHNR and CDR2 FQNEAQ (reference sequence). V gave up 5 bases and J gave up 5 bases, with 12 bases separating them. The CDR3 is made up of 13 amino acids. In nucleotides, the CDR3 is TGTGCCAGCAGCCCCGACCTGAGGACTGAAGCTTTCTTT. Its protein product is CASSPDLRTEAFF.

The sample holds one count of this clone. The CDR3 loop is CASSLVTGTGGFNEQFF. As DNA, the CDR3 is TGCGCCAGCAGCTTGGTTACCGGGACAGGGGGCTTTAATGAGCAGTTCTTC. V gene TRBV5-1 combines with J gene TRBJ2-1; 12 bases map to TRBD1. The CDR3 is 17 amino acids. V lost 0 bases and J lost 7; bases outside the gene matches: 8. The germline CDR1 and CDR2 sequences are SGHRS and YFSETQ.

The rearrangement uses TRBV7-2 and TRBJ2-7; 13 bases are a match to TRBD2. Germline V gene lookup returns CDR1 SGHTA and CDR2 FQGNSA. This CDR3 comprises 15 residues. J lost 3 bases, V lost 5 bases, and 4 bases had no gene match. The CDR3 region is CASSPRTSGSYEQYF. DNA of the CDR3: TGTGCCAGCAGCCCCAGGACTAGCGGGAGCTACGAGCAGTACTTC.

The chain joins TRBV11-2 to TRBJ2-7; D gene uncertain. This CDR3 is 12 amino acids long. Germline CDR1 is SGHAT and CDR2 is FQNNGV. V was clipped by 4 bases and J by 1 base, with 5 bases between them. CDR3 nucleotides: TGTGCCAGCAGCTCGGAATCCTACGAGCAGTACTTC. Its translation: CASSSESYEQYF. The full variable domain, completed using reference TRBV11-2 and TRBJ2-7, is EAGVAQSPRYKIIEKRQSVAFWCNPISGHATLYWYQQILGQGPKLLIQFQNNGVVDDSQLPKDRFSAERLKGVDSTLKIQPAKLEDSAVYLCASSSESYEQYFGPGTRLTVT.

The chain carries TRBV4-2 and TRBJ2-7; D is unresolved. The V gene lost 1 base and the J gene lost 3 bases, with 7 bases spanning the gap. Germline loops: CDR1 LGHNA, CDR2 YNFKEQ. This CDR3 contains 13 residues. The CDR3 loop is CASSQGLDYEQYF. The CDR3 DNA follows: TGTGCCAGCAGCCAAGGGTTAGACTACGAGCAGTACTTC.

The chain combines TRBV5-4 with TRBJ2-7; D is ambiguous. V was pared by 2 bases and J by 0 bases, with 6 bases between. The CDR3 runs 13 residues. Looked up from germline, CDR1 is SGHNT and CDR2 is YYREEE (reference sequence). The CDR3 protein is CASSFRSSYEQYF. CDR3 bases: TGTGCCAGCAGCTTTAGGAGCTCCTACGAGCAGTACTTC.

The J gene is TRBJ1-1, the V gene TRBV2, with TRBD1 as a possible D gene (5 bases). The germline V gene encodes CDR1 SNHLY and CDR2 FYNNEI. This CDR3 has 13 residues. The V gene lost 8 bases and the J gene lost 2 bases, with 12 bases spanning the gap. The CDR3 is CASGAGANTEAFF. The CDR3 DNA reads TGTGCCAGCGGGGCAGGAGCTAACACTGAAGCTTTCTTT. Full variable domain (remainder filled in from reference TRBV2 and TRBJ1-1): EPEVTQTPSHQVTQMGQEVILRCVPISNHLYFYWYRQILGQKVEFLVSFYNNEISEKSEIFDDQFSVERPDGSNFTLKIRSTKLEDSAMYFCASGAGANTEAFFGQGTRLTVV.

This rearrangement joins TRBV29-1 to TRBJ1-1, with TRBD1 matching 9 bases. Unmatched junction bases numbered 5, after V lost 4 bases and J lost 11 bases. CDR1 is SQVTM, CDR2 ANQGSEA, per germline. The length of the CDR3 is 11 residues. CDR3 sequence reads: CSVGTGEGAFF. The CDR3 coding sequence is TGCAGCGTTGGGACAGGGGAGGGGGCTTTCTTT.

This chain links TRBV2 with TRBJ1-6; tentatively, D is TRBD1 (6 bases). V was cut by 7 bases and J by 4 bases, with 14 bases left in between. The CDR3 runs to 15 residues. Germline CDR1 reads SNHLY; CDR2 reads FYNNEI. In nucleotides, the CDR3 is TGTGCCAGCAATCAACCGGACAGATATAATTCACCCCTCCACTTT. It is translated as CASNQPDRYNSPLHF.

V and J are TRBV30 and TRBJ2-6; 9 bases map to TRBD1. Germline V gene data show CDR1 as GTSNPN and CDR2 as SVGIG (reference sequence). CDR3 length equals 15 residues. The junction had 4 bases not matched to a gene; V was cut back by 3 bases and J by 4 bases. The CDR3 reads CAWRGTGTGANVLTF. Written as DNA, the CDR3 is TGTGCCTGGAGAGGGACAGGGACCGGGGCCAACGTCCTGACTTTC.